Listed here is a single T cell receptor (beta chain). What it recognizes is unknown. The test was conducted at deep level. Some clones are missing from TCRdb's copy, which holds only in-frame ones; the method was immunoSEQ multiplex PCR. There are millions of clones in the sample; over 85% occur only once, and 0.39% lies in the top ten. This sample is part of a study of shared clonotypes between healthy human individuals. Broader study findings: Among the subsets, naive ones generally showed larger estimated richness than memory ones.

The sequenced sample consisted of naive CD4+ T cells from PBMCs. Subset: CD45RA+ positively selected. The origin of this receptor is a man between 18 and 29 years old in good health. Some clones in this sample may be carry-over from other donors' samples.

This CDR3 reads CASWTAGGTDTQYF. CDR3 nucleotides: TGTGCCAGCTGGACAGCGGGAGGCACAGATACGCAGTATTTT. V is TRBV18 and J is TRBJ2-3; 8 bases fit TRBD2. The germline CDR1 and CDR2 sequences are KGHSH and LQKENI. The CDR3 contains 14 residues. Trimming at V came to 7 bases and at J to 1 base, leaving 4 bases not matched to a gene.